This entry lists 21 T cell receptor beta chains sequenced from one sample in a study of blood T cell repertoires in COVID-19. The method was immunoSEQ multiplex PCR; TCRdb's version includes in-frame clones alone and lacks a portion of them. This table has approximately 250,000 clones, 90% appearing once. Sequencing input: PBMCs or T cells enriched from blood (not recorded which). These receptors came from a woman under 40 with acute COVID-19.

This chain connects TRBV11-2 to TRBJ2-7, with 11 positions matching TRBD2. The CDR3 runs 15 residues. The trim removed 6 bases at V and 2 bases at J, leaving 6 bases unmatched. The germline V gene has CDR1 SGHAT and CDR2 FQNNGV. CDR3 in amino acids: CASRDIAGGPYEQYF. DNA for the CDR3: TGTGCCAGCAGGGATATAGCGGGAGGGCCCTACGAGCAGTACTTC. The complete variable domain, with remaining parts taken from reference TRBV11-2 and TRBJ2-7, reads EAGVAQSPRYKIIEKRQSVAFWCNPISGHATLYWYQQILGQGPKLLIQFQNNGVVDDSQLPKDRFSAERLKGVDSTLKIQPAKLEDSAVYLCASRDIAGGPYEQYFGPGTRLTVT.

The genes are TRBV14 and TRBJ2-1; TRBD1 is a possible D gene (5 bases). The V end lost 4 bases, the J end lost 0 bases, and 10 bases lay between the germline ends. CDR3 size: 15 residues. Germline lookup yields CDR1 SGHDN and CDR2 FVKESK. This CDR3 is CASSLDSNSYNEQFF. The CDR3 DNA reads TGTGCCAGCAGCCTCGACAGTAACTCCTACAATGAGCAGTTCTTC. The full variable domain, with the rest looked up from reference TRBV14 and TRBJ2-1, is EAGVTQFPSHSVIEKGQTVTLRCDPISGHDNLYWYRRVMGKEIKFLLHFVKESKQDESGMPNNRFLAERTGGTYSTLKVQPAELEDSGVYFCASSLDSNSYNEQFFGPGTRLTVL.

This rearrangement joins TRBV3-1 (or the pseudogene TRBV3-2) to TRBJ2-2, with D possibly being TRBD2 (6 bases). Germline V gives CDR1 LGHDT, CDR2 YNNKEL (reference sequence). The V end lost 0 bases, the J end lost 2 bases, and 10 bases lay between the germline ends. The CDR3 has 16 amino acids. In DNA, the CDR3 is TGTGCCAGCAGCCAAGAAACAGCGGGTAACACCGGGGAGCTGTTTTTT. Translating gives CASSQETAGNTGELFF.

This sequence joins TRBV27 and TRBJ1-2; the D gene is possibly TRBD1 (6 bases). This CDR3 is built from 15 residues. Trimming stripped 6 bases from V and 3 bases from J, with 17 bases between. Germline CDR1 and CDR2: MNHEY and SMNVEV (reference sequence). The CDR3 protein is CASSLNQQGYYGYTF. Here the CDR3 DNA reads TGTGCCAGCAGCCTAAACCAACAGGGTTACTATGGCTACACCTTC.

This clone came up once. The chain carries TRBV19 and TRBJ1-3; D is perhaps TRBD1 (6 bases). The length of the CDR3 is 16 residues. V was pared by 2 bases and J by 0 bases, with 11 bases between. Germline V gene lookup returns CDR1 LNHDA and CDR2 SQIVND (reference sequence). The CDR3 loop reads CASSITQGSSGNTIYF. CDR3 bases: TGTGCCAGTAGTATAACACAGGGATCCTCTGGAAACACCATATATTTT.

V and J are TRBV9 and TRBJ2-7, with D possibly matching TRBD2 (5 bases). CDR1 is SGDLS, CDR2 YYNGEE, per germline. This CDR3 has 15 amino acids. The V end was cut by 4 bases, the J end by 5 bases, with 19 bases between. This CDR3 is CASSPFEGYGHEQYF. In nucleotides, the CDR3 is TGTGCCAGCAGCCCGTTTGAGGGTTATGGCCACGAGCAGTACTTC. Full variable domain (outside the CDR3, taken from reference TRBV9 and TRBJ2-7): DSGVTQTPKHLITATGQRVTLRCSPRSGDLSVYWYQQSLDQGLQFLIQYYNGEERAKGNILERFSAQQFPDLHSELNLSSLELGDSALYFCASSPFEGYGHEQYFGPGTRLTVT.

The J gene is TRBJ2-1, the V gene TRBV2, with 11 bases identical to TRBD1. The CDR3 spans 16 residues. V was clipped by 6 bases and J by 6 bases; unmatched bases: 10. CDR1 is SNHLY and CDR2 is FYNNEI in the germline V gene. CDR3 in amino acids: CASRKLRDRGINEQFF. CDR3 DNA sequence: TGTGCCAGCAGAAAACTCCGGGACAGGGGGATCAATGAGCAGTTCTTC. Looking up the rest from reference TRBV2 and TRBJ2-1 gives the full variable domain: EPEVTQTPSHQVTQMGQEVILRCVPISNHLYFYWYRQILGQKVEFLVSFYNNEISEKSEIFDDQFSVERPDGSNFTLKIRSTKLEDSAMYFCASRKLRDRGINEQFFGPGTRLTVL.

This sequence joins TRBV28 and TRBJ1-4; possible D gene TRBD1, 5 bases. The CDR3 contains 12 residues. CDR1 MDHEN and CDR2 SYDVKM come from the germline V gene. Trimming cost V 9 bases and J 8 bases, with 13 bases left between them. The CDR3 DNA sequence: TGTGCCAGTGGGGGGTATGTCGAAAAACTGTTTTTT. It codes for CASGGYVEKLFF.

The CDR3 here is CASRPATSGRTYEQYF. For the CDR3, the DNA is TGTGCCAGCAGACCCGCGACTAGCGGGAGGACTTACGAGCAGTACTTC. This rearrangement joins TRBV27 to TRBJ2-7, with 13 bases aligning to TRBD2. CDR1 and CDR2 from the germline V gene are MNHEY and SMNVEV (reference sequence). This CDR3 spans 16 amino acids. Trimming cost V 6 bases and J 4 bases; bases outside gene matches: 9.

The J gene is TRBJ2-6, the V gene TRBV5-1, with a tentative D call TRBD2 (5 bases). Per the germline V gene, CDR1 is SGHRS and CDR2 is YFSETQ. The ends were cut back, 0 bases at V and 0 bases at J, with 10 bases in the middle. CDR3 size: 17 residues. The CDR3 loop is CASSLELRGSGANVLTF. DNA for the CDR3: TGCGCCAGCAGCTTGGAGCTCCGGGGCTCTGGGGCCAACGTCCTGACTTTC. Drawing the rest from reference TRBV5-1 and TRBJ2-6, the complete variable domain is KAGVTQTPRYLIKTRGQQVTLSCSPISGHRSVSWYQQTPGQGLQFLFEYFSETQRNKGNFPGRFSGRQFSNSRSEMNVSTLELGDSALYLCASSLELRGSGANVLTFGAGSRLTVL.

The rearrangement uses TRBV19 and TRBJ2-2; the D gene is possibly TRBD2 (6 bases). Germline V lookup: CDR1 LNHDA, CDR2 SQIVND (reference sequence). CDR3 size: 14 residues. V dropped 4 bases and J dropped 5 bases, with 11 bases sitting between them. The CDR3 here is CASSRMEGTGELFF. Written as DNA, the CDR3 is TGTGCCAGTAGTAGGATGGAGGGGACCGGGGAGCTGTTTTTT.

The chain links TRBV3-1 (or the pseudogene TRBV3-2) to TRBJ2-1, with 10 positions matching TRBD1. This CDR3 region has 15 residues. With 4 bases clipped from V and 5 bases from J, the junction kept 5 bases outside the gene matches. Germline values: CDR1 LGHDT, CDR2 YNNKEL (reference sequence). CDR3 nucleotides: TGTGCCAGCAGCCTCCGGGACAGGGGCCACAATGAGCAGTTCTTC. This encodes CASSLRDRGHNEQFF.

V is TRBV15 and J is TRBJ2-7; 11 bases are shared with TRBD2. The CDR3 loop spans 15 amino acids. Germline V CDR1 and CDR2: LNHNV, YYDKDF (reference sequence). The trim removed 3 bases at V and 4 bases at J, leaving 5 bases unmatched. The CDR3: CATSSPGTSGYEQYF. The CDR3 nucleotides are TGTGCCACCAGCAGCCCCGGGACTAGCGGATACGAGCAGTACTTC.

This sequence joins TRBV2 and TRBJ1-2; 9 bases are a match to TRBD1. CDR3 length equals 13 residues. Looked up from germline, CDR1 is SNHLY and CDR2 is FYNNEI. V was pared by 7 bases and J by 6 bases, with 6 bases of the junction left unmatched. The CDR3 sequence is CASIVGTGHGYTF. The CDR3 region has the DNA TGTGCCAGCATTGTCGGGACAGGGCATGGCTACACCTTC.

The chain uses TRBV6-5 and TRBJ2-7, with 10 positions matching TRBD2. Losses at the gene ends were 7 bases for V and 5 bases for J; bases not matched to a gene: 8. Germline lookup yields CDR1 MNHEY and CDR2 SVGAGI. This CDR3 spans 14 amino acids. The DNA of the CDR3 is TGTGCCAGCACCCCTAGCGGGAGCAGACACGAGCAGTACTTC. Translating gives CASTPSGSRHEQYF.

The CDR3 region is CASSRLAGGQQFF. CDR3 coding DNA: TGTGCCAGCAGTCGACTAGCGGGGGGCCAGCAGTTCTTC. The chain couples TRBV12-3 or TRBV12-4 to TRBJ2-1; 13 bases fit TRBD2. The J segment lost 11 bases and the V segment lost 5 bases, leaving 3 bases of the junction unmatched. This CDR3 has 13 residues.

Only a few counts were recorded for this clone. The chain uses TRBV2 and TRBJ2-7, with D perhaps TRBD2 (6 bases). This CDR3 region has 16 residues. Trimming stripped 4 bases from V and 2 bases from J, with 18 bases between. Per germline, CDR1 SNHLY and CDR2 FYNNEI. The CDR3: CASSAVTLGGTYEQYF. The CDR3 bases are TGTGCCAGCAGTGCCGTGACCCTCGGAGGGACCTACGAGCAGTACTTC.

On this clone itself: Other DNA sequences in this sample translate to the same CDR3. The chain uses TRBV19 and TRBJ1-5; 8 positions agree with TRBD1. The V gene end was trimmed by 4 bases and the J gene end by 4 bases; junction bases not matched to a gene: 6. The CDR3 covers 15 residues. Germline CDR1 LNHDA, CDR2 SQIVND (reference sequence). The CDR3 protein is CASSTTGGGNQPQHF. The CDR3 DNA reads TGTGCCAGTAGTACAACAGGGGGAGGGAATCAGCCCCAGCATTTT.

V is TRBV28 and J is TRBJ1-5; D gene uncertain. Germline values: CDR1 MDHEN, CDR2 SYDVKM. The CDR3 sequence is 16 residues long. V shed 7 bases and J shed 3 bases, with 19 bases lying between them. CDR3 nucleotide sequence: TGTGCCAGCACCACACCCCGCGGGGAAGACAATCAGCCCCAGCATTTT. Its protein product is CASTTPRGEDNQPQHF.

The chain has TRBV10-1 and TRBJ2-3; no firm D call. Germline CDR1 is WNHNN and CDR2 is SYGVQD (reference sequence). This CDR3 comprises 9 residues. CDR3 in amino acids: CFGPDTQYF. CDR3 coding DNA: TGCTTCGGTCCAGATACGCAGTATTTT.

This chain links TRBV3-1 (or the pseudogene TRBV3-2) with TRBJ2-7, with a possible D match to TRBD2 (5 bases). CDR1 is LGHDT and CDR2 is YNNKEL in the germline V gene (reference sequence). Between the trimmed V and J ends, which lost 1 base and 2 bases, there was a span of 12 bases. The CDR3 runs 15 residues. The CDR3 sequence: CASSQGSERTYEQYF. The CDR3 bases are TGTGCCAGCAGCCAAGGCTCGGAGCGGACCTACGAGCAGTACTTC.